The next 9 T cell receptor beta chains were all read from a single sample in a study of shared clonotypes between healthy human individuals. Libraries were prepared by immunoSEQ multiplex PCR; TCRdb keeps only in-frame clonotypes and omits some of them. The sample consists of about 1 million clones, around 75% of them appearing once. The sample comprised memory CD4+ T cells sorted from blood. Regarding subset: CD45RA-negative fraction. These TCRs come from a man younger than 30 in good health.

This clone was recorded once. Other nucleotide sequences from this sample produce the same CDR3. CDR3 residues: CASSSRGFQPQHF. CDR3 bases: TGTGCCAGCAGTTCGAGGGGGTTTCAGCCCCAGCATTTT. The gene calls are TRBV27 and TRBJ1-5, with D tentatively TRBD1 (6 bases). Germline assignment: CDR1 MNHEY and CDR2 SMNVEV (reference sequence). CDR3 length: 13 amino acids. The V and J ends lost 4 bases and 6 bases respectively, with 10 bases between them.

The CDR3 sequence: CASSAGLAGGGTGELFF. The CDR3 coding sequence is TGTGCCAGCAGCGCCGGACTAGCGGGGGGTGGCACCGGGGAGCTGTTTTTT. The rearrangement joins TRBV13 to TRBJ2-2, with 14 bases fitting TRBD2. The CDR3 has 17 amino acids. The V gene's germline CDR1 is PRHDT and CDR2 FYEKMQ (reference sequence). The J segment lost 4 bases and the V segment lost 5 bases, leaving 6 bases of the junction unmatched.

The J gene is TRBJ2-6, the V gene TRBV5-1; the D is unclear. Trimming removed 0 bases at V and 8 bases at J, with 15 bases between. Germline V lookup: CDR1 SGHRS, CDR2 YFSETQ. The CDR3 runs 16 residues. For the CDR3, the DNA is TGCGCCAGCAGCTTGGATCCGGGCCGCTGGCCCAACGTCCTGACTTTC. Encoded protein: CASSLDPGRWPNVLTF.

The chain employs TRBV5-5 and TRBJ2-3, with D perhaps matching TRBD2 (5 bases). The V gene lost 9 bases and the J gene lost 3 bases, with 11 bases spanning the gap. The CDR3 extends over 12 amino acids. Germline V gives CDR1 SGHKS, CDR2 YYEKEE (reference sequence). CDR3 in amino acids: CATSRGTDTQYF. CDR3 bases: TGTGCCACTTCGAGAGGGACAGATACGCAGTATTTT.

Comments on this clone: Mismatch with germline at one junction end may stem from a read error. The chain combines TRBV7-7 with TRBJ2-3; 8 positions match TRBD1. CDR3 length: 16 residues. Germline-derived CDR1 and CDR2 are SSHAT and FNYEAQ (reference sequence). This chain's CDR3 is CASSSRTGRLSDTQYF. CDR3 nucleotides: TGTGCTAGCAGCTCGCGGACAGGGAGGCTGTCAGATACGCAGTATTTT.

This chain uses TRBV4-1 with TRBJ2-5, with TRBD2 matching over 8 bases. The V gene end was trimmed by 3 bases and the J gene end by 1 base; junction bases not matched to a gene: 7. Germline V gene sequence: CDR1 MGHRA, CDR2 YSYEKL. The CDR3 runs 16 residues. This CDR3 is CASSQPGRGSQETQYF. CDR3 coding DNA: TGCGCCAGCAGCCAGCCCGGGAGGGGCTCCCAAGAGACCCAGTACTTC.

The chain couples TRBV5-5 to TRBJ1-2; D might be TRBD1 (6 bases). V dropped 4 bases and J dropped 7 bases, with 14 bases sitting between them. Germline CDR1 SGHKS, CDR2 YYEKEE (reference sequence). The length of the CDR3 is 13 residues. The CDR3 region has the DNA TGTGCCAGCAGCGTTACAGGGAAGACTGGCTACACCTTC. Its protein is CASSVTGKTGYTF.

V and J are TRBV5-4 and TRBJ2-1; 7 positions match TRBD1. The CDR3 spans 13 residues. The V and J ends lost 5 bases and 5 bases, in that order; junction bases with no gene match: 4. CDR1 and CDR2 from the germline V gene are SGHNT and YYREEE (reference sequence). The DNA for the CDR3 is TGTGCCAGCAGGCCCGGGACAGACAATGAGCAGTTCTTC. Translated, it gives CASRPGTDNEQFF.

Only one count was recorded for this clone. The chain recombines TRBV9 with TRBJ2-3; possibly TRBD1 for D (6 bases). This CDR3 has 14 residues. The V end was cut by 3 bases, the J end by 5 bases, with 13 bases between. CDR1 and CDR2 from the germline V gene are SGDLS and YYNGEE. The CDR3 loop is CASSDRAREDTQYF. DNA for the CDR3: TGTGCCAGCAGCGACAGGGCTCGGGAAGATACGCAGTATTTT. Full variable domain (rest looked up from reference TRBV9 and TRBJ2-3): DSGVTQTPKHLITATGQRVTLRCSPRSGDLSVYWYQQSLDQGLQFLIQYYNGEERAKGNILERFSAQQFPDLHSELNLSSLELGDSALYFCASSDRAREDTQYFGPGTRLTVL.